This TCR beta chain was recorded in a study of OX40 agonist ivuxolimab in advanced cancers. Sequenced by immunoSEQ multiplex PCR; TCRdb stores in-frame clones only, minus some. The sample includes roughly 35,000 clones, around four fifths seen only once; the top ten take 9.5% to 15%. Germline CDR1 SGHRS, CDR2 YFSETQ. There are 13 residues in the CDR3. The receptor comes from an adult with an advanced solid tumor such as melanoma, head and neck, liver or kidney cancer. The chain couples TRBV5-1 to TRBJ2-5; unclear D gene. TRBJ2-7 explains the end of the DNA better; the J call may be wrong. The input for sequencing was CD4+ or CD8+ T cells sorted from blood, taken in a trial of the OX40 agonist ivuxolimab. Here the CDR3 reads CASSRTGTYEQYF. DNA of the CDR3: TGCGCCAGCAGCCGGACGGGTACCTACGAGCAGTACTTC.